The T cell receptor (beta chain) under discussion was sequenced for a study of shared clonotypes between healthy human individuals. Study results and caveats: The researchers took only blood, and tissue repertoires probably look different. Among the subsets, naive ones generally showed larger estimated richness than memory ones.

The CDR3 runs to 13 residues. Germline-derived CDR1 and CDR2 are MNHNY and SVGAGI (reference sequence). V was pared by 6 bases and J by 3 bases, with 1 base of the junction left unmatched. At deep level, the assay was performed. The table came from immunoSEQ multiplex PCR; TCRdb's copy has only in-frame clones and leaves some out. Of more than 2 million clones in the sample, approximately 95% were seen once. Comments on this clone: Its antigen is unknown.

CD45RO-negative, CCR7-positively selected cells formed the naive CD8 fraction, excluding terminally differentiated effector memory CD45RA+ cells. The sequencing input was naive CD8+ T cells sorted from blood. The sequence was collected from a young man in good health. The chain joins TRBV6-6 to TRBJ1-5; 8 nucleotides align to TRBD1. CDR3 in amino acids: CASRTGDNQPQHF. Written as DNA, the CDR3 is TGTGCCAGCAGGACAGGGGACAATCAGCCCCAGCATTTT.